This T cell receptor beta chain derives from a study of blood T cell repertoires in COVID-19. Study as a whole: Samples of COVID-19 (acute and convalescent) were obtained from the United States, Italy and Spain. Sources were T cells, B-cell-depleted T cells, or PBMCs; the material itself was cDNA or gDNA.

This clone was seen a few times. Per the original data handling: It was from reference gene primer amplification that nucleated cell counts were estimated. Profiling relied on immunoSEQ multiplex PCR, and the TCRdb table lists in-frame clones only, not all of them. Clone size and V and J calls were adopted from that table, with D and trimming inferred from the DNA. Of 65,000 to 80,000 clones listed, roughly 85% are singletons. Trimming took 3 bases from V and 0 from J; bases not matched to a gene: 4. The CDR3 loop spans 15 amino acids. Per the germline V gene, CDR1 is SGHRS and CDR2 is YFSETQ. The sequenced sample consisted of peripheral blood. The chain recombines TRBV5-1 with TRBJ1-1; 8 bases map to TRBD1. This TCR came from a man aged 25 to 45 with acute or convalescent COVID-19. The chain's CDR3 is CASSSRQGMNTEAFF. The CDR3 region has the DNA TGCGCCAGCAGCTCAAGACAGGGGATGAACACTGAAGCTTTCTTT.